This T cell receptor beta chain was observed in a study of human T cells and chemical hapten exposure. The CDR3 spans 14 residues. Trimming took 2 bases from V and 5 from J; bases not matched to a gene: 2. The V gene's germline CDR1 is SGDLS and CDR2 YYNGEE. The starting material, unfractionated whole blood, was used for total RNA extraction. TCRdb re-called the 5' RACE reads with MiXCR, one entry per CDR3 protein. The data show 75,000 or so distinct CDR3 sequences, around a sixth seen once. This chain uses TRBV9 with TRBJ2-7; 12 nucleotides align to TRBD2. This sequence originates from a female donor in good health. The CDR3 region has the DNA TGTGCCAGCAGCGTGACTAGCGGGAGTCACGAGCAGTACTTC. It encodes CASSVTSGSHEQYF.